These 21 T cell receptor beta chains were all obtained from the same sample, sequenced in a study of control samples from healthy donors and cancer patients (dated by TCRdb to between 2020 and 2021). The library relied on the immunoSEQ multiplex PCR assay. The source is immuneACCESS, and TCRdb retained only in-frame sequences with V and J called. Part of the clones is not carried over; for the studies checked, unresolved V genes explain less than half of this, and the remainder is unexplained. The sample profile shows 95,000 to 150,000 clones; around 92% of them were found once. Jointly, the top ten make up over 0.5% of the sample. The sample consisted of PBMCs. All receptors derive from a man older than 75 with head and neck cancer.

The chain couples TRBV27 to TRBJ1-5; weak D call: TRBD1 (6 bases). CDR1 and CDR2 from the germline V gene are MNHEY and SMNVEV (reference sequence). The CDR3 loop spans 15 amino acids. The V gene lost 6 bases and the J gene lost 3 bases, with 15 bases spanning the gap. In nucleotides, the CDR3 is TGTGCCAGCAGACTGGGCAGGGGATCCAATCAGCCCCAGCATTTT. Its translation is CASRLGRGSNQPQHF.

The V gene is TRBV11-2, the J gene TRBJ2-7; possible D gene TRBD2, 6 bases. V shed 5 bases and J shed 0 bases, with 26 bases lying between them. Germline values: CDR1 SGHAT, CDR2 FQNNGV. The CDR3 totals 19 residues. The DNA of the CDR3 is TGTGCCAGCAGCCGGCACTCGGGACTTCTTCCCAGGCACTCCTACGAGCAGTACTTC. Translation gives CASSRHSGLLPRHSYEQYF.

The rearrangement links TRBV10-2 to TRBJ1-2; D call uncertain. Looked up from germline, CDR1 is WSHSY and CDR2 is SAAADI. The V and J ends lost 8 bases and 3 bases respectively, with 13 bases between them. The CDR3 is made up of 13 amino acids. This CDR3 reads CASRDGIYYGYTF. Written as DNA, the CDR3 is TGCGCCAGCCGCGACGGGATTTACTATGGCTACACCTTC.

This chain links TRBV19 with TRBJ1-4; TRBD1 matches at 12 bases. With 6 bases clipped from V and 5 bases from J, the junction kept 4 bases outside the gene matches. The CDR3 runs to 15 residues. Per germline, CDR1 LNHDA and CDR2 SQIVND (reference sequence). CDR3 protein: CASRAGQGANEKLFF. The CDR3 region has the DNA TGTGCCAGTAGAGCGGGACAGGGGGCGAATGAAAAACTGTTTTTT.

The gene calls are TRBV4-3 and TRBJ2-7; maybe TRBD2 (5 bases). V lost 3 bases to trimming and J lost 3 bases, with 12 bases between them. CDR1 and CDR2 (germline): LGHNA, YSLEER. There are 14 residues in the CDR3. The CDR3 DNA reads TGCGCCAGCAGCCATGGCTACGGACTCTACGAGCAGTACTTC. Residues: CASSHGYGLYEQYF.

The chain links TRBV4-1 to TRBJ1-1; a weak D match, TRBD1 (6 bases). The CDR3 has 14 amino acids. V gave up 0 bases and J gave up 10 bases, with 15 bases separating them. The germline gives CDR1 MGHRA, CDR2 YSYEKL. DNA for the CDR3: TGCGCCAGCAGCCAAGATCGGGGGGGGCTTCTAGCTTTCTTT. This codes for CASSQDRGGLLAFF.

The gene calls are TRBV10-3 and TRBJ1-5; TRBD1 aligns across 10 bases. CDR1 ENHRY and CDR2 SYGVKD come from the germline V gene. With V trimmed by 6 bases and J by 4 bases, 3 bases remained unmatched. The CDR3 has 14 amino acids. CDR3 loop: CAIREDRGNQPQHF. The CDR3 region has the DNA TGTGCCATCAGAGAGGACAGGGGGAATCAGCCCCAGCATTTT.

V gene TRBV3-1 (or the pseudogene TRBV3-2) combines with J gene TRBJ1-1, with D unresolved. CDR1 and CDR2 (germline): LGHDT, YNNKEL (reference sequence). V lost 1 base, J lost 10 bases, and 16 bases lay in between. The CDR3 is 14 residues long. CDR3 nucleotide sequence: TGTGCCAGCAGCCAAGGGAGTGAGGGCCGGAGAGCTTTCTTT. This encodes CASSQGSEGRRAFF.

This rearrangement joins TRBV30 to TRBJ2-2; a possible D gene is TRBD1 (6 bases). The CDR3 sequence is 12 residues long. Trimming removed 4 bases from V and 4 bases from J, with 7 bases in between. CDR1 is GTSNPN, CDR2 SVGIG, per germline (reference sequence). The CDR3 region has the DNA TGTGCCTGGAACAGGGTCACCGGGGAGCTGTTTTTT. As protein: CAWNRVTGELFF.

V is TRBV5-1 and J is TRBJ2-1, with 10 bases aligning to TRBD2. This CDR3 is built from 16 residues. Germline values: CDR1 SGHRS, CDR2 YFSETQ. V gave up 4 bases and J gave up 7 bases; unmatched junction bases: 11. CDR3 sequence: CASSPPSGRAGNEQFF. The CDR3, as DNA: TGCGCCAGCAGCCCGCCGAGCGGGAGGGCGGGGAATGAGCAGTTCTTC.

V and J are TRBV18 and TRBJ1-5; the match to TRBD1 covers 9 bases. V gave up 3 bases and J gave up 3 bases; unmatched junction bases: 3. The CDR3 is made up of 15 amino acids. Germline CDR1 KGHSH, CDR2 LQKENI. Written as DNA, the CDR3 is TGTGCCAGCTCACCCGGGACAGGGATCAATCAGCCCCAGCATTTT. Protein: CASSPGTGINQPQHF.

This clone was picked up a small number of times. J is TRBJ2-7 and V is TRBV10-3, with D possibly matching TRBD1 (6 bases). Germline-derived CDR1 and CDR2 are ENHRY and SYGVKD. The CDR3 consists of 13 residues. Trimming removed 5 bases at V and 7 bases at J, with 15 bases between. The CDR3 DNA is TGTGCCATCAGTAGACAGGTACAAGGGGAGCAGTACTTC. It yields the protein CAISRQVQGEQYF.

This chain links TRBV18 with TRBJ2-5, with 10 bases matching TRBD1. J gave up 5 bases and V 5 bases, and 2 bases lay outside the gene matches. CDR3 size: 13 residues. Germline lookup yields CDR1 KGHSH and CDR2 LQKENI. The chain's CDR3 is CASSGQGVETQYF. DNA of the CDR3: TGTGCCAGCTCAGGACAGGGGGTCGAGACCCAGTACTTC.

V is TRBV6-6 and J is TRBJ2-1; 8 bases match TRBD2. In germline, CDR1 is MNHNY, CDR2 SVGAGI (reference sequence). V lost 5 bases to trimming and J lost 2 bases; unmatched junction nucleotides: 8. This CDR3 spans 16 amino acids. Here the CDR3 reads CASSPISGRTYNEQFF. The CDR3 DNA sequence: TGTGCCAGCAGTCCAATCAGCGGGAGAACCTACAATGAGCAGTTCTTC.

The chain couples TRBV12-3 or TRBV12-4 to TRBJ1-2, with 8 bases identical to TRBD1. Unmatched junction bases numbered 1, after V lost 6 bases and J lost 7 bases. The CDR3 length is 11 residues. The CDR3 DNA reads as TGTGCCAGCAGCGACAGGGGTGGCTACACCTTC. Its protein is CASSDRGGYTF.

The chain couples TRBV6-5 to TRBJ2-7; weak D call: TRBD2 (6 bases). CDR1 MNHEY and CDR2 SVGAGI come from the germline V gene. The length of the CDR3 is 11 residues. The DNA of the CDR3 is TGTGGTGTGCGGGACCCCTACGAGCAGTACTTC. It yields the protein CGVRDPYEQYF.

This chain connects TRBV6-5 to TRBJ1-1, with D maybe TRBD1 (6 bases). Trimming left V 6 bases short and J 8 bases short, with 13 bases between. From germline, CDR1 is MNHEY and CDR2 SVGAGI. The CDR3 totals 12 residues. The chain's CDR3 is CASSLRGTEAFF. DNA for the CDR3: TGTGCCAGCAGCTTACGGGGGACAGAAGCTTTCTTT.

The V and J genes are TRBV19 and TRBJ1-4; 8 bases align to TRBD1. This CDR3 has 14 residues. Germline V gene sequence: CDR1 LNHDA, CDR2 SQIVND (reference sequence). Trimming took 1 base from V and 8 from J; bases not matched to a gene: 3. This CDR3 is CASSIAGGLEKLFF. CDR3 nucleotides: TGTGCCAGTAGTATAGCAGGGGGCCTCGAAAAACTGTTTTTT.

In DNA form, the CDR3 reads TGTGCCAGCAGCTTAGGCGCAGGCCCATCAGACACTGAAGCTTTCTTT. Protein sequence: CASSLGAGPSDTEAFF. The rearrangement joins TRBV7-9 to TRBJ1-1; D is unresolved. CDR3 length: 16 amino acids. CDR1 is SEHNR and CDR2 is FQNEAQ in the germline V gene (reference sequence). V lost 1 base and J 3 bases, leaving 15 bases between the germline ends.

The V call is TRBV6-6, the J call TRBJ2-2; D is unresolved. In germline, CDR1 is MNHNY, CDR2 SVGAGI (reference sequence). The CDR3 is 16 residues long. Trimming removed 4 bases from V and 1 base from J, with 13 bases in between. CDR3 nucleotides: TGTGCCAGCAGTTCCGTGTCTGCTCAGAACACCGGGGAGCTGTTTTTT. This gives the protein CASSSVSAQNTGELFF.

This clone was counted a few times. The V gene is TRBV11-2, the J gene TRBJ1-5, with D perhaps TRBD1 (6 bases). V lost 5 bases and J 7 bases, leaving 12 bases between the germline ends. The CDR3 is made up of 13 amino acids. Germline V gene lookup returns CDR1 SGHAT and CDR2 FQNNGV. CDR3 DNA sequence: TGTGCCAGCAGCATCGACAGGAGGCAGCCCCAGCATTTT. This sequence encodes CASSIDRRQPQHF.